This TCR beta chain was sequenced during a study of cytomegalovirus exposure and HLA in healthy donors. Study conclusions and caveats: TCR beta sequences reportedly predicted most subjects' HLA-A and HLA-B alleles accurately.

PCR employed 60 Vbeta and 13 Jbeta primers. Here immunoSEQ multiplex PCR was the method, and the copy in TCRdb shows in-frame clones only, minus some. Of roughly 150,000 clones listed, 82% are singletons. As concerns this clone: What it binds is not known.

Germline lookup yields CDR1 WSHSY and CDR2 SAAADI. With 0 bases removed from V and 7 bases from J, the gap between germline ends came to 13 bases. This CDR3 comprises 15 residues. The sequenced sample consisted of PBMCs. This TCR came from a girl aged 2 to 10 in good health and CMV-seropositive. V is TRBV10-2 and J is TRBJ1-5, with D tentatively TRBD1 (6 bases). As DNA, the CDR3 is TGCGCCAGCAGTGAGTCTGGGGGGGGCTACCAGCCCCAGCATTTT. It is translated as CASSESGGGYQPQHF.